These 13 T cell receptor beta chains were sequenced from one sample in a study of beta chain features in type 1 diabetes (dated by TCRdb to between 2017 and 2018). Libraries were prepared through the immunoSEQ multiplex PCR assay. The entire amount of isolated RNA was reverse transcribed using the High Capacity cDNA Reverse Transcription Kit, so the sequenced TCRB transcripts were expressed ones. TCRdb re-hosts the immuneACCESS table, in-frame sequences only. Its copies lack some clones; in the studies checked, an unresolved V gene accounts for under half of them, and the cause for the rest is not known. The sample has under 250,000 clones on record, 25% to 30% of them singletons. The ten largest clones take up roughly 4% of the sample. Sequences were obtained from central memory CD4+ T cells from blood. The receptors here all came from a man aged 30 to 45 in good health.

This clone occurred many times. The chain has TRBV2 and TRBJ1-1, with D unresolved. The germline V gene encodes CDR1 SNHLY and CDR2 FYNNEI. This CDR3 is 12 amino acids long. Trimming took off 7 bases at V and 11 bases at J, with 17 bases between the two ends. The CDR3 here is CASTREAGPAFF. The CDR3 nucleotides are TGTGCCAGCACGCGTGAGGCAGGCCCGGCTTTCTTT.

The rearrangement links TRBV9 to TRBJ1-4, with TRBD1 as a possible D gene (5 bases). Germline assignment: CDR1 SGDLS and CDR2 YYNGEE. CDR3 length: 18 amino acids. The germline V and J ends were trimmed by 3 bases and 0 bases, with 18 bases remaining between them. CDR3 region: CASSDGRNWGATNEKLFF. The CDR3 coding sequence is TGTGCCAGCAGCGATGGAAGGAATTGGGGCGCAACTAATGAAAAACTGTTTTTT.

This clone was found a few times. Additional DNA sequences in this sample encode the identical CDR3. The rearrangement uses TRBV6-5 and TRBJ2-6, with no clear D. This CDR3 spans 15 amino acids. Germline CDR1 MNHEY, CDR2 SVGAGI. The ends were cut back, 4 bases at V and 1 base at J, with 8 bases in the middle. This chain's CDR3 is CASSSGQSGANVLTF. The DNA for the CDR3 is TGTGCCAGCAGTTCGGGTCAGTCTGGGGCCAACGTCCTGACTTTC.

In DNA form, the CDR3 reads TGCGCCAGCAGCTTGGGCGGCGGGGGGCGCCAAGAGACCCAGTACTTC. This encodes CASSLGGGGRQETQYF. This chain links TRBV5-1 with TRBJ2-5; 8 bases are a match to TRBD2. CDR1 and CDR2 (germline): SGHRS, YFSETQ. The V segment lost 0 bases and the J segment 1 base; nucleotides outside the gene matches: 5. The CDR3 runs 16 residues.

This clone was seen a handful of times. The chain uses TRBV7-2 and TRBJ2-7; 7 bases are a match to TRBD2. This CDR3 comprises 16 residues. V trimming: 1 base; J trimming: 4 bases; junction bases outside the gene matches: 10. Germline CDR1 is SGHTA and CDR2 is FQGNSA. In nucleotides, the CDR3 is TGTGCCAGCAGCTTAGGATCCCCGGGGGGAGGGTACGAGCAGTACTTC. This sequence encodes CASSLGSPGGGYEQYF. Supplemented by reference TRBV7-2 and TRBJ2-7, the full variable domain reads GAGVSQSPSNKVTEKGKDVELRCDPISGHTALYWYRQSLGQGLEFLIYFQGNSAPDKSGLPSDRFSAERTGGSVSTLTIQRTQQEDSAVYLCASSLGSPGGGYEQYFGPGTRLTVT.

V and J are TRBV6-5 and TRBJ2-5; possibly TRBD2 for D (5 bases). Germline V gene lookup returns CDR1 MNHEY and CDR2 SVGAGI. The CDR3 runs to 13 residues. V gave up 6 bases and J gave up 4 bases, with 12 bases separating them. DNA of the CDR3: TGTGCCAGCAGCCGGACTCACTCAGAGACCCAGTACTTC. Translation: CASSRTHSETQYF.

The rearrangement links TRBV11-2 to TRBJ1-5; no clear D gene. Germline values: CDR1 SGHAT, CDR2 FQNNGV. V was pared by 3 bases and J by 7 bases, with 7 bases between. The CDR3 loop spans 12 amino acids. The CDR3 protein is CASSFGGQPQHF. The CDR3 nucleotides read TGTGCCAGCAGCTTCGGTGGCCAGCCCCAGCATTTT.

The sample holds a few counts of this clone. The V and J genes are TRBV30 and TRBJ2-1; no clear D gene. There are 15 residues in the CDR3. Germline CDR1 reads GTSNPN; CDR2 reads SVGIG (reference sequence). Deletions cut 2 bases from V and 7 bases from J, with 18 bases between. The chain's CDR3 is CAWSQATRPLNEQFF. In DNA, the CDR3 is TGTGCCTGGAGTCAAGCCACCCGGCCTCTGAATGAGCAGTTCTTC. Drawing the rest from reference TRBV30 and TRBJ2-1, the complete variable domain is SQTIHQWPATLVQPVGSPLSLECTVEGTSNPNLYWYRQAAGRGLQLLFYSVGIGQISSEVPQNLSASRPQDRQFILSSKKLLLSDSGFYLCAWSQATRPLNEQFFGPGTRLTVL.

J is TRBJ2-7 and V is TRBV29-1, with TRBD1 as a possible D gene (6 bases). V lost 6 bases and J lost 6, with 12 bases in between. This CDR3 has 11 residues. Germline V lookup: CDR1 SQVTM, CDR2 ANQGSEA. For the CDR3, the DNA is TGCAGCGTGCGTCAGGGGACCGAGCAGTACTTC. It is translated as CSVRQGTEQYF.

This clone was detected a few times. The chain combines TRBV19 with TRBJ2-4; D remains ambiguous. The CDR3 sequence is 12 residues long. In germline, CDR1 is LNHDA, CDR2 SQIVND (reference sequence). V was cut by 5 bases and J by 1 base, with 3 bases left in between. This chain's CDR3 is CASSEAKNIQYF. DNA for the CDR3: TGTGCCAGTAGTGAGGCCAAAAACATTCAGTACTTC.

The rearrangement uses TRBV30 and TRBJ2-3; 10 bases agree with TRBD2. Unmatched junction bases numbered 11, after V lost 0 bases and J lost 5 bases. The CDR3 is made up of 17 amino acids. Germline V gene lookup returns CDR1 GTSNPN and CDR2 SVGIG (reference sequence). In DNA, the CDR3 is TGTGCCTGGAGTGTACGGCCTAGCGGGAGCGGGGGAGATACGCAGTATTTT. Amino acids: CAWSVRPSGSGGDTQYF.

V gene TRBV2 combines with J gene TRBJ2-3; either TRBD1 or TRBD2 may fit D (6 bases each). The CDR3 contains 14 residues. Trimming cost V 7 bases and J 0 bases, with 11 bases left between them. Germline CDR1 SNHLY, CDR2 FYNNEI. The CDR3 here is CASIQGLSTDTQYF. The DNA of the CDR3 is TGTGCCAGCATACAGGGACTCAGCACAGATACGCAGTATTTT.

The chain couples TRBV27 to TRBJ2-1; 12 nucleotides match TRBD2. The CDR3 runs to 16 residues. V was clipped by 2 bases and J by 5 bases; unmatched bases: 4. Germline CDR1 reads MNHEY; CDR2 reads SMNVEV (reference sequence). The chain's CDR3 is CASSLLLAGGHNEQFF. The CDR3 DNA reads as TGTGCCAGCAGTTTACTCCTAGCGGGAGGGCACAATGAGCAGTTCTTC.